The source of this T cell receptor beta chain is a study of human T cells and chemical hapten exposure. This clonotype has ten or more counts. The CDR3 spans 14 residues. Germline V CDR1 and CDR2: MNHEY, SMNVEV (reference sequence). Trimming left V 5 bases short and J 8 bases short, with 15 bases between. TCRdb processed the RACE reads anew with MiXCR; each CDR3 protein has one entry. The sample consists of around 57,000 distinct CDR3 sequences, 10% to 12% of them appearing once. Time point described: pre-sensitization, week 0. Specified treatment: therapeutic diphenylcyclopropenone sensitization with weekly scalp DPC.

The input for sequencing was whole blood, taken in connection with sensitization to the hapten diphenylcyclopropenone (DPC). V is TRBV27 and J is TRBJ1-4, with no clear D. The TCR originated in a woman aged 40 to 49 with alopecia areata. Some clones in this sample may be carry-over from other donors' samples. CDR3 residues: CASSPTGVGEKLFF. CDR3 coding DNA: TGTGCCAGCAGTCCCACCGGGGTAGGGGAAAAACTGTTTTTT. Combining the CDR3 with reference TRBV27 and TRBJ1-4 gives the whole variable domain EAQVTQNPRYLITVTGKKLTVTCSQNMNHEYMSWYRQDPGLGLRQIYYSMNVEVTDKGDVPEGYKVSRKEKRNFPLILESPSPNQTSLYFCASSPTGVGEKLFFGSGTQLSVL.